These T cell receptor beta chains were read from a single sample in a study of cytomegalovirus exposure and HLA in healthy donors. The data were produced by immunoSEQ multiplex PCR, yet TCRdb's version contains in-frame clones alone and is incomplete. The table includes some 190,000 clones, almost 80% detected once. Source material: PBMCs. These receptors came from a woman between 18 and 29 years old in good health and CMV-seronegative. Both conserved end residues are part of each CDR3.

v_call cdr3_aa
TRBV25-1 CASSDPGQGLNTEAFF
TRBV29-1 CSVEAELRGEQYF
TRBV10-2 CASSPSGDSNQPQHF
TRBV4-2 CASRRGGSTDTQYF
TRBV7-3 CASSSYRDTEAFF
TRBV27 CASSLSFGAGNTIYF
TRBV7-9 CASSIPGQGTEQYF
TRBV28 CASSPPVRFTLHF
TRBV7-2 CASSLARRGEQFF
TRBV6-5 CASSYQGTTLAFF
TRBV4-1 CASSQVVPRGINQPQHF
TRBV6-5 CPVRTSGEGNEQFF
TRBV5-3 CARRLGTRELYEQYF
TRBV18 CASSPGQGESGANVLTF
TRBV11-2 CASSLVGQGLNEKLFF
TRBV5-1 CASSSTTSYFYPNEQFF
TRBV18 CASSPTGGAIDEQYF
TRBV18 CASSPSGRDQPQHF
TRBV28 CASSLTGYGSNQPQHF
TRBV30 CAWSETEDYGYTF
TRBV5-1 CASSLGEGTYEQYF
TRBV19 CASSIGGGDEQFF
TRBV11-2 CASSLVIQSGTEAFF
TRBV7-3 CASSLWVAGEFTGELFF
TRBV2 CASSFSTGTNTEAFF
TRBV4-1 CASSQDYRDYGYTF
TRBV2 CASSVRTGNTEAFF
TRBV9 CASNRDTDTQYF
TRBV6-5 CASRAGTMNTEAFF
TRBV25-1 CASSGGTERYGYTF
TRBV28 CATMEGSTEAFF
TRBV18 CASSPVQVSNQPQHF
TRBV10-1 CASRNSGGGQGAWRVEAFF
TRBV4-3 CASSPIAARDEQYF
TRBV4-3 CASSQGLGAVTQETQYF
TRBV14 CASSQDLVAPSYNEQFF
TRBV10-1 CASSESASGYKETQYF
TRBV5-8 CASIFSAGTGNTEAFF
TRBV7-3 CASSLTGTPDTQYF
TRBV4-1 CASSQELRGDQDTQYF
TRBV7-9 CASSPTGVGQPQHF